Included here is one T cell receptor (beta chain) sequence, with context. Its specific antigen is unknown. No base-level quality is on record; no much larger clone is a single base apart. The Qiagen DNeasy kit was used to extract genomic DNA both from unsorted PBMCs and from the negatively selected CD4+ and CD8+ fractions. Using primers that anneal to V and J segments, immunoSEQ multiplex PCR amplified the TCR beta CDR3 regions. A synthetic immune receptor repertoire was used to minimize amplification bias, and any remaining bias was removed computationally after sequencing. Processing in the source paper ran as follows. Repertoire diversity was quantified as the Shannon entropy index using custom Python scripts. Unsorted, CD4+ and CD8+ repertoires were analyzed separately, except for combined analyses in which CD4+ and CD8+ sequences were merged in silico. Clonal expansion was defined as at least a 2-fold frequency increase after treatment relative to C1D1, with a pseudocount of 0.5 for undetected baseline clones. Clones with 0 or 1 copy at C1D1 were classified as singleton clones, and clones with 2 or more copies were classified as non-singleton clones. Clones expanded in unsorted samples were annotated as CD4+, CD8+ or unknown by matching protein sequences in sorted samples from the same patient. Wilcoxon tests on paired samples were used to test changes in diversity from C1D1 to C4D1. TCRdb took over this immuneACCESS table, retaining in-frame rearrangements with V and J assigned. Such tables are incomplete; in checked studies, under half of the missing clones stem from an unresolved V gene, and the remainder is unexplained. The D gene and trimming were derived from the DNA, and the V and J assignments and clone size from that table. A total of tens of thousands of clones appear in this sample, approximately 81% of them only once. Approximately 15% of the sample goes to the ten largest clones.

The data belong to a study of PD-1 blockade in classical Hodgkin lymphoma (TCRdb year 2020). Background for the entire study: Nivolumab dosing was 3 mg/kg intravenously every 2 weeks, continuing until either disease progression or unacceptable toxicity. To define a peripheral blood immune signature of response to PD-1 blockade in classical Hodgkin lymphoma, the study combined TCR beta sequencing with CyTOF.

The investigation overall reported the following: Only a single clinical trial cohort was studied, and what caused the repertoire differences, possibly disease activity or prior therapy, remained undefined. Newly diagnosed patients were reported to have lower baseline TCR diversity than healthy donors, and relapsed/refractory patients were reported to have lower baseline TCR diversity still. Trial patients with a complete response had baseline diversity similar to that of newly diagnosed patients, while partial responders and progressors had significantly lower diversity. A significant rise by C4D1 was seen in CD4+ but not CD8+ TCR diversity (p=0.0027 vs p=0.16), with the rise being most apparent in complete responders (p=0.02). Lower diversity was seen in patients whose nivolumab began less than 1 year after ASCT, and these patients were left out of later analyses so that immune reconstitution would not confound the results.

The time point label on this specimen signifies: cycle 1 day 1 (C1D1), immediately before nivolumab initiation. Every trial patient had relapsed after autologous stem cell transplantation, and cohorts A, B and C differed in prior brentuximab vedotin exposure. A total of fewer than 65 patients with relapsed/refractory classical Hodgkin lymphoma made up the trial cohort, and each patient's best overall response was complete response, partial response or progressive disease. In the multi-cohort phase II CheckMate 205 trial, trial patients received single-agent nivolumab. Best overall response was determined by an independent review committee according to the 2007 International Working Group response criteria. Trial PBMCs were collected just before the start of nivolumab (C1D1) and during therapy at cycle 2 day 1 and cycle 4 day 1. Peripheral blood was collected in 8 mL Vacutainer Cell Preparation Tubes, from which PBMCs were isolated by centrifugation and then cryopreserved.

From the cysteine up to the phenylalanine, the CDR3 has a length of 13 residues. Only CDR3 DNA is held: 39 bases, read in frame from base 1. The germline V gene gives CDR1 as SGHTA and CDR2 as FQGNSA. Cut back by 4 bases and 5 bases, the V and J ends lie 11 bases apart. The sample here was peripheral blood mononuclear cells (PBMCs), taken at baseline. This TCR was sampled from a human donor with classical Hodgkin lymphoma. The chain uses TRBV7-2 and TRBJ1-1; TRBD1 could be the D gene, as 6 bases match. The CDR3: CASSSQGRTEAFF. The nucleotide sequence reads as follows: TGTGCCAGCAGCTCACAGGGTAGGACTGAAGCTTTCTTT.